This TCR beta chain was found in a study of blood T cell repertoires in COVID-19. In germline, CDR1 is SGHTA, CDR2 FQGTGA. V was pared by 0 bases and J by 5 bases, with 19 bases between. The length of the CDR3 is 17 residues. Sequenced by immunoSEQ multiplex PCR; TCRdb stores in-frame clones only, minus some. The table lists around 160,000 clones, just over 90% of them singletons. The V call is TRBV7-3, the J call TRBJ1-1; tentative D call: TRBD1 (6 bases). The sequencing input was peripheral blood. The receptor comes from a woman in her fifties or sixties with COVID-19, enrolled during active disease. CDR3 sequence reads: CASSLTAGVGMGTEAFF. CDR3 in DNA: TGTGCCAGCAGCTTAACGGCAGGGGTCGGGATGGGGACTGAAGCTTTCTTT.